The clone carrying this T cell receptor (beta chain) was detected only a few times. The antigen is undetermined. A library of TCRbeta sequences, prepared with unique molecular identifiers, was generated. MiXCR was run by TCRdb on the PCR reads, yielding one entry per CDR3 protein. Among 500,000 to 650,000 distinct CDR3 sequences, about an eighth were seen once, and the ten largest hold approximately 15%. Germline V gives CDR1 SGHTA, CDR2 FQGNSA. V gave up 1 base and J gave up 5 bases, with 6 bases separating them. CDR3 length equals 12 residues. These data are taken from a study of T-cell reconstitution after alpha-beta-depleted transplantation in children. Study-wide results and caveats: Recipient T cells and thymic progenitors that survived gave rise to the high TCRbeta diversity observed at day 60 in some patients. Newly generated T cells supplied most T-cell counts and diversity one year post-transplant. Several hundred graft clones that had expanded were reportedly the source of alpha-beta T cells about two months after transplant.

This sample comprised PBMCs, mostly from graft donor cells, obtained 180 days after TCRalphabeta/CD19-depleted stem cell transplant. This TCR was recovered from a female patient aged 2-9 years who had a stem cell transplant for aplastic anemia, so the T cells may come from the graft donor. The chain recombines TRBV7-2 with TRBJ2-7; D gene ambiguous. The CDR3 is CASSLVVHEQYF. Here the CDR3 DNA reads TGTGCCAGCAGCTTAGTCGTCCACGAGCAGTACTTC. Full variable domain (remainder filled in from reference TRBV7-2 and TRBJ2-7): GAGVSQSPSNKVTEKGKDVELRCDPISGHTALYWYRQSLGQGLEFLIYFQGNSAPDKSGLPSDRFSAERTGGSVSTLTIQRTQQEDSAVYLCASSLVVHEQYFGPGTRLTVT.